This TCR beta chain emerged from a study of cytomegalovirus exposure and HLA in healthy donors. Overall study: A prior study identified 90 million to 120 million unique TCR beta sequences from 150 million to 200 million T cells. An early release of data contained tens of millions of unique TCRs, which came from HLA-typed donors. Genotyping showed 81% of almost 400 donors falling in the Caucasian-associated ancestry cluster.

Per germline, CDR1 KGHSH and CDR2 LQKENI. V was shortened by 2 bases and J by 0 bases, with 11 bases between the two germline ends. This CDR3 region has 16 residues. With 60 Vbeta and 13 Jbeta primers, the PCR was carried out. Clones were read by immunoSEQ multiplex PCR, and TCRdb kept only the in-frame ones, dropping some. The data hold 140,000 to 150,000 clones, with about 81% observed a single time. The sequence was obtained from a man aged 30 to 45 in good health and CMV-seronegative. This rearrangement joins TRBV18 to TRBJ1-3; D not certain. The source material was PBMCs. This CDR3 reads CASSPSPGFSGNTIYF. CDR3 bases: TGTGCCAGCTCACCATCCCCCGGGTTCTCTGGAAACACCATATATTTT. Supplemented by reference TRBV18 and TRBJ1-3, the full variable domain reads NAGVMQNPRHLVRRRGQEARLRCSPMKGHSHVYWYRQLPEEGLKFMVYLQKENIIDESGMPKERFSAEFPKEGPSILRIQQVVRGDSAAYFCASSPSPGFSGNTIYFGEGSWLTVV.